These 11 T cell receptor beta chains came from one sample sequenced in a study of sequential checkpoint blockade in melanoma. The treatment: randomized to nivolumab then ipilimumab (arm A) or the reverse (arm B). TCRdb's table, derived via immunoSEQ multiplex PCR, lists solely in-frame clones and lacks some. The sample includes 3,600 or so clones, roughly 63% of them seen just once. Sample: CD8+ T cells sorted from blood (inferred from file names), taken from a patient given nivolumab and ipilimumab in sequence. These receptors came from a human donor with melanoma.

This clone came up a few times. The genes are TRBV5-4 and TRBJ1-2; 10 bases are a match to TRBD1. CDR3 length equals 15 residues. With V trimmed by 4 bases and J by 1 base, 4 bases remained unmatched. The germline V gene encodes CDR1 SGHNT and CDR2 YYREEE (reference sequence). CDR3 coding DNA: TGTGCCAGCAGCGTGGGACAGGGGATTAACTATGGCTACACCTTC. It specifies CASSVGQGINYGYTF.

The chain links TRBV4-1 to TRBJ1-1; tentative D call: TRBD1 (6 bases). Germline V gene sequence: CDR1 MGHRA, CDR2 YSYEKL. The CDR3 totals 16 residues. With 0 bases removed from V and 3 bases from J, the gap between germline ends came to 14 bases. The CDR3 loop is CASSQDMGALHTEAFF. The CDR3 DNA is TGCGCCAGCAGCCAAGATATGGGGGCTCTTCACACTGAAGCTTTCTTT.

This chain connects TRBV2 to TRBJ1-1, with D possibly being TRBD1 (5 bases). This CDR3 region has 11 residues. The V gene lost 11 bases and the J gene lost 8 bases, with 15 bases spanning the gap. Germline CDR1 SNHLY, CDR2 FYNNEI. CDR3 residues: CALGGVPEAFF. DNA for the CDR3: TGTGCCCTCGGGGGGGTACCCGAAGCTTTCTTT.

This rearrangement joins TRBV14 to TRBJ1-1; D unresolved. V was clipped by 2 bases and J by 1 base, with 5 bases between them. Per the germline V gene, CDR1 is SGHDN and CDR2 is FVKESK. The CDR3 contains 13 residues. CDR3 coding DNA: TGTGCCAGCAGCCAAAACGGGAACACTGAAGCTTTCTTT. Encoded protein: CASSQNGNTEAFF.

There are a few counts of this clone. The chain combines TRBV6-5 with TRBJ2-7; D not certain. This CDR3 is 15 amino acids long. V lost 2 bases and J 2 bases, leaving 13 bases between the germline ends. Germline V gene data show CDR1 as MNHEY and CDR2 as SVGAGI. The CDR3 sequence is CASSYGVRTPYEQYF. CDR3 DNA sequence: TGTGCCAGCAGTTACGGTGTCAGAACACCCTACGAGCAGTACTTC.

As for this clone: The same CDR3 also results from other DNA sequences found in this sample. The chain is built from TRBV4-1 and TRBJ2-7, with TRBD2 matching over 10 bases. The germline V gene encodes CDR1 MGHRA and CDR2 YSYEKL. V trimming: 1 base; J trimming: 1 base; junction bases outside the gene matches: 1. The CDR3 covers 15 residues. Written as DNA, the CDR3 is TGCGCCAGCAGCCAAGCTAGCGGGAGTTCCTACGAGCAGTACTTC. Encoded protein: CASSQASGSSYEQYF.

V is TRBV29-1 and J is TRBJ1-2; no reliable D call. The germline gives CDR1 SQVTM, CDR2 ANQGSEA. Trimming removed 4 bases from V and 4 bases from J, with 7 bases in between. The CDR3 length is 11 residues. The CDR3 bases are TGCAGCGTTGTGGGAGCCTATGGCTACACCTTC. It yields the protein CSVVGAYGYTF.

This clone was observed a handful of times. The chain has TRBV14 and TRBJ2-7; TRBD1 agrees at 7 bases. CDR3 length: 13 residues. CDR1 is SGHDN, CDR2 FVKESK, per germline. V lost 3 bases, J lost 3 bases, and 2 bases stayed unmatched. The CDR3 loop is CASSHQGDYEQYF. The CDR3, as DNA: TGTGCCAGCAGCCATCAGGGGGACTACGAGCAGTACTTC.

The chain carries TRBV10-3 and TRBJ1-1; tentative D call: TRBD1 (6 bases). From germline, CDR1 is ENHRY and CDR2 SYGVKD. V was pared by 4 bases and J by 4 bases, with 13 bases between. The CDR3 has 14 residues. CDR3 DNA sequence: TGTGCCATCAGTGTGGACAGTCGGGGCACTGAAGCTTTCTTT. Residues: CAISVDSRGTEAFF.

The chain uses TRBV10-3 and TRBJ2-7, with D perhaps TRBD1 (5 bases). Germline V CDR1 and CDR2: ENHRY, SYGVKD. V lost 11 bases and J lost 5, with 16 bases in between. The CDR3 contains 12 residues. Here the CDR3 reads CAAVGAYDEQYF. CDR3 DNA: TGTGCCGCCGTAGGGGCCTATGACGAGCAGTACTTC.

The chain recombines TRBV7-8 with TRBJ2-7; maybe TRBD1 (5 bases). The V end lost 4 bases, the J end lost 0 bases, and 16 bases lay between the germline ends. This CDR3 is 16 amino acids long. Germline V gives CDR1 SGHVS, CDR2 FQNEAQ. CDR3 residues: CASSSVTQGSSYEQYF. In nucleotides, the CDR3 is TGTGCCAGCAGCTCTGTCACTCAGGGTAGCTCCTACGAGCAGTACTTC.